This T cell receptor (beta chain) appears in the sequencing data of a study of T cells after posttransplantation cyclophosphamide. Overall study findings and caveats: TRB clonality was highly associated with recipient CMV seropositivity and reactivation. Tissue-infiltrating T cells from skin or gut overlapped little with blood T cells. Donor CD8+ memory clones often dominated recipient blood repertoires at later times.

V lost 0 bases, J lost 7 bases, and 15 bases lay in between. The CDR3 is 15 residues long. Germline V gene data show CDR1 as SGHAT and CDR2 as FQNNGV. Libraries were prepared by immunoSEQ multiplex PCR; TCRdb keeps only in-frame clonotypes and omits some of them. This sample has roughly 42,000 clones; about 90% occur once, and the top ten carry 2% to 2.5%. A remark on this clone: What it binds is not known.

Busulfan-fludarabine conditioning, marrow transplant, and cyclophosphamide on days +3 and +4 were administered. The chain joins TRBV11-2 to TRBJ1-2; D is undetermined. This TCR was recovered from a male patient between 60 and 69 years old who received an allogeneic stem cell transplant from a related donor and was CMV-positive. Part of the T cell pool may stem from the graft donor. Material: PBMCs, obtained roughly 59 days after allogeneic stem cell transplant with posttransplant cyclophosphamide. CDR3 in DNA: TGTGCCAGCAGCTTAGATCTCGCGCAAAGCTCTGGCTACACCTTC. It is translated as CASSLDLAQSSGYTF.